What follows are 8 T cell receptor beta chains derived from one specimen sequenced in a study of immune cell composition in non-small cell lung cancer. The normal lung sample lay at least 3 cm, and maximally far, from the tumour. Repertoires were generated with immunoSEQ multiplex PCR, while TCRdb's copy carries only in-frame clones and drops some. The profile shows about 1,100 clones, about 71% of them singletons. The sample comprised non-adjacent lung tissue. The receptor source for this set is a human donor with non-small cell lung cancer.

The chain combines TRBV11-1 with TRBJ2-7, with D perhaps TRBD2 (7 bases). V lost 1 base and J lost 6, with 13 bases in between. Per germline, CDR1 SGHAT and CDR2 FQDESV (reference sequence). This CDR3 region has 14 residues. The DNA for the CDR3 is TGTGCCAGCAGCTTAGTGGGGGGGGCAGGCGAGCAGTACTTC. It specifies CASSLVGGAGEQYF. The variable domain in full, with the rest retrieved from reference TRBV11-1 and TRBJ2-7, is EAEVAQSPRYKITEKSQAVAFWCDPISGHATLYWYRQILGQGPELLVQFQDESVVDDSQLPKDRFSAERLKGVDSTLKIQPAELGDSAMYLCASSLVGGAGEQYFGPGTRLTVT.

J is TRBJ1-5 and V is TRBV2; TRBD1 agrees at 9 bases. The CDR3 loop spans 14 amino acids. Per the germline V gene, CDR1 is SNHLY and CDR2 is FYNNEI. Germline trimming cut 4 bases from V and 5 bases from J; bases unmatched to any gene: 3. CDR3 DNA sequence: TGTGCCAGCAGTGCGGGACAGGGCCATCAGCCCCAGCATTTT. It codes for CASSAGQGHQPQHF.

This chain uses TRBV4-3 with TRBJ1-5; 8 bases align to TRBD1. After removal of 0 bases from V and 6 bases from J, the junction contained 4 bases not matched to a gene. Per the germline V gene, CDR1 is LGHNA and CDR2 is YSLEER. CDR3 length equals 15 residues. The CDR3 bases are TGCGCCAGCAGCCAAGACTCAGGGGGCCGTCAGCCCCAGCATTTT. Residues: CASSQDSGGRQPQHF.

This clone was seen a handful of times. J is TRBJ2-2 and V is TRBV6-5, with 14 bases lining up with TRBD2. From germline, CDR1 is MNHEY and CDR2 SVGAGI. After removal of 6 bases from V and 7 bases from J, the junction contained 4 bases not matched to a gene. This CDR3 has 15 amino acids. CDR3 residues: CASRGTSGGIGELFF. The CDR3 DNA is TGTGCCAGCAGGGGGACTAGCGGGGGTATCGGGGAGCTGTTTTTT.

This clone has only one observation. The chain employs TRBV7-9 and TRBJ2-5; weak D call: TRBD1 (5 bases). This CDR3 has 14 residues. The V end was cut by 5 bases, the J end by 1 base, with 11 bases between. Germline-derived CDR1 and CDR2 are SEHNR and FQNEAQ (reference sequence). Here the CDR3 reads CASSPGQLQETQYF. The CDR3 nucleotides read TGTGCCAGCAGCCCCGGACAACTCCAAGAGACCCAGTACTTC.

The chain is built from TRBV5-4 and TRBJ2-3, with 7 bases that match TRBD1. Unmatched junction bases numbered 7, after V lost 4 bases and J lost 2 bases. CDR1 and CDR2 from the germline V gene are SGHNT and YYREEE (reference sequence). The CDR3 is made up of 15 amino acids. The CDR3 region is CASSTDRDHTDTQYF. The CDR3 DNA is TGTGCCAGCAGCACCGACAGGGACCACACAGATACGCAGTATTTT.

V is TRBV19 and J is TRBJ2-1; a weak D match, TRBD2 (5 bases). Per germline, CDR1 LNHDA and CDR2 SQIVND (reference sequence). The germline V and J ends were trimmed by 0 bases and 4 bases, with 19 bases remaining between them. The CDR3 contains 18 residues. The CDR3 region is CASSIDRTRRKAYNEQFF. Written as DNA, the CDR3 is TGTGCCAGTAGTATAGATAGGACTCGACGAAAGGCGTACAATGAGCAGTTCTTC.

This clone occurred a few times. The chain links TRBV2 to TRBJ2-7, with 10 bases identical to TRBD2. Germline CDR1 and CDR2: SNHLY and FYNNEI. The CDR3 spans 14 residues. With V trimmed by 7 bases and J by 0 bases, 3 bases remained unmatched. CDR3 nucleotide sequence: TGTGCCAGCAATCCTAGCGGGGGCTCCTACGAGCAGTACTTC. Translating it yields CASNPSGGSYEQYF.